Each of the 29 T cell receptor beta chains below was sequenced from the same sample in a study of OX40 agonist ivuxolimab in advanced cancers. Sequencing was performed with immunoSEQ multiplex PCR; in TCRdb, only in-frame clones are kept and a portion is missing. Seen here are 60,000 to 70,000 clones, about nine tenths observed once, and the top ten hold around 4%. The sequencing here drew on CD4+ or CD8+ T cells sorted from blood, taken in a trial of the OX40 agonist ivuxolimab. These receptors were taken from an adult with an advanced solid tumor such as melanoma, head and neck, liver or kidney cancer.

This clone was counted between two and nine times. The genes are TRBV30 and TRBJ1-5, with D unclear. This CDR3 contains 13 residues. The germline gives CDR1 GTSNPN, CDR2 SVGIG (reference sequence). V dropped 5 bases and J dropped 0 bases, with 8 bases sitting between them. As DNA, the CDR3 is TGTGCCTGGGGACGGACTAGCAATCAGCCCCAGCATTTT. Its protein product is CAWGRTSNQPQHF.

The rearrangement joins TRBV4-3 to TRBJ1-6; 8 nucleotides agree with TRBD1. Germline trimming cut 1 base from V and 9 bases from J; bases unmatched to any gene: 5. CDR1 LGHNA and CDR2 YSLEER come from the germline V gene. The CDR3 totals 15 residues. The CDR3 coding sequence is TGCGCCAGCAGCCAAGGGACAGGGCGGAGTTCACCCCTCCACTTT. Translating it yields CASSQGTGRSSPLHF.

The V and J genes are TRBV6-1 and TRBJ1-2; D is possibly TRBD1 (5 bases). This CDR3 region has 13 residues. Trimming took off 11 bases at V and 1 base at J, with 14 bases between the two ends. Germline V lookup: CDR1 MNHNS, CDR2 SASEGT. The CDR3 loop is CAARGVGNYGYTF. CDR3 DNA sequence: TGTGCCGCCCGGGGGGTCGGTAACTATGGCTACACCTTC.

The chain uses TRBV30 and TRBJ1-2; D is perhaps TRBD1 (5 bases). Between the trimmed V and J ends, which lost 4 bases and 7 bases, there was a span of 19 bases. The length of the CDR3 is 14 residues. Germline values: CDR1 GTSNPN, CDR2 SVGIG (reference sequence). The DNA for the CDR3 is TGTGCCTGGACTTCCTGGGGCAAAAATGGTGGCTACACCTTC. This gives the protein CAWTSWGKNGGYTF.

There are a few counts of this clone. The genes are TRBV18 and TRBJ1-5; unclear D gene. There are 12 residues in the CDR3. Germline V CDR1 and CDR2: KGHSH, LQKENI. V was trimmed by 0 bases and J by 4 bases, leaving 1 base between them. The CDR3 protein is CASSPPNQPQHF. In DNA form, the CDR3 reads TGTGCCAGCTCACCACCGAATCAGCCCCAGCATTTT.

Written as DNA, the CDR3 is TGTGCCAGCAGTCACAGGACCGGGAACACCTACGAGCAGTACTTC. Amino acid sequence: CASSHRTGNTYEQYF. This sequence joins TRBV2 and TRBJ2-7; tentatively, D is TRBD1 or TRBD2 (5 bases each). The CDR3 has 15 residues. Germline CDR1 reads SNHLY; CDR2 reads FYNNEI. V lost 5 bases and J 2 bases, leaving 16 bases between the germline ends.

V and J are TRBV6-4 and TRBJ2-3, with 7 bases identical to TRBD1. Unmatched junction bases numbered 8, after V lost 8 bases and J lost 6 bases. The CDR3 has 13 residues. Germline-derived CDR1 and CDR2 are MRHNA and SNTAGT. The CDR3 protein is CASSPDRADTQYF. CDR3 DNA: TGTGCCAGCTCACCAGACAGGGCGGATACGCAGTATTTT.

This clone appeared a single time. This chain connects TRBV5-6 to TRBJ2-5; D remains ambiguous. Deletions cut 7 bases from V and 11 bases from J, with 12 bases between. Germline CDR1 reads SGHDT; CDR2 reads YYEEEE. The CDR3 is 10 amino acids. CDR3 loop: CASGRAPQYF. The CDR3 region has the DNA TGTGCCAGCGGCCGGGCCCCGCAGTACTTC.

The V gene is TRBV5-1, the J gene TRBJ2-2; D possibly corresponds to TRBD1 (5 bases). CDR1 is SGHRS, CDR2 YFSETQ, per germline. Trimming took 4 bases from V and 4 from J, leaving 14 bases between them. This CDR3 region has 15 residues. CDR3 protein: CASSRSREGTGELFF. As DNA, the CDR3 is TGCGCCAGCAGCCGGAGCAGGGAAGGCACCGGGGAGCTGTTTTTT.

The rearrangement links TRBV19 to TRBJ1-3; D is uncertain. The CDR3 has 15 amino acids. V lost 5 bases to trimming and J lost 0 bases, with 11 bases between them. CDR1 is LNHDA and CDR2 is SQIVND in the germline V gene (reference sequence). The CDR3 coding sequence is TGTGCCAGTAGTCCGACCTCGAGCTCTGGAAACACCATATATTTT. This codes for CASSPTSSSGNTIYF.

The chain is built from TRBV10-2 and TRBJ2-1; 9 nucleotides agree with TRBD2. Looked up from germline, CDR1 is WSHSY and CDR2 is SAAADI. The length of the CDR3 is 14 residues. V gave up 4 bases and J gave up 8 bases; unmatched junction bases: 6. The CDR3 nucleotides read TGCGCCAGCAGTGCGGCGGGGGGGCCCGATGAGCAGTTCTTC. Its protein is CASSAAGGPDEQFF.

In DNA, the CDR3 is TGTGCCAGCTCACCACTGGTTCTACGAGGGCTTGAGGGGACCCAGTACTTC. Translation: CASSPLVLRGLEGTQYF. This chain uses TRBV18 with TRBJ2-5; D is perhaps TRBD2 (5 bases). This CDR3 comprises 17 residues. Germline CDR1 reads KGHSH; CDR2 reads LQKENI. V gave up 1 base and J gave up 7 bases, with 22 bases separating them.

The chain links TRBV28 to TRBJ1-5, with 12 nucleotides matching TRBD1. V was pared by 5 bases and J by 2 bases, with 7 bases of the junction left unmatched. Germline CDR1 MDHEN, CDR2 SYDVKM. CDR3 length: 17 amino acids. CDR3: CASSEGQGAPRNQPQHF. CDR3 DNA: TGTGCCAGCAGTGAGGGACAGGGGGCGCCTCGCAATCAGCCCCAGCATTTT.

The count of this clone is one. The CDR3 DNA reads TGTGCCAGCAGTTCCCCGCCGGGACAAAATAATTCACCCCTCCACTTT. Amino acids: CASSSPPGQNNSPLHF. This sequence joins TRBV6-5 and TRBJ1-6, with D perhaps TRBD1 (6 bases). Germline loops: CDR1 MNHEY, CDR2 SVGAGI. The CDR3 runs to 16 residues. V lost 4 bases and J lost 5, with 15 bases in between.

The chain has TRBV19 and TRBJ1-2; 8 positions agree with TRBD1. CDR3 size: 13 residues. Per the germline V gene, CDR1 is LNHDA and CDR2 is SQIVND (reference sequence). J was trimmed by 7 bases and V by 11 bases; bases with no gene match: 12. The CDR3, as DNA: TGTGCCGCCCAGTCCAGGGGGCCGGGTGGCTACACCTTC. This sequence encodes CAAQSRGPGGYTF.

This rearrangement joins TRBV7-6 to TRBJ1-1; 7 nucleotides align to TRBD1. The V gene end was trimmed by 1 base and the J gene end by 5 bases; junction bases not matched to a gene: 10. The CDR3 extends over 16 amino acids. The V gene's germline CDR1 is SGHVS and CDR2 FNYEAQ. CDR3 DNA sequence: TGTGCCAGCAGCTTAGGGTTGGCAGGGGGTGGTACTGAAGCTTTCTTT. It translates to CASSLGLAGGGTEAFF.

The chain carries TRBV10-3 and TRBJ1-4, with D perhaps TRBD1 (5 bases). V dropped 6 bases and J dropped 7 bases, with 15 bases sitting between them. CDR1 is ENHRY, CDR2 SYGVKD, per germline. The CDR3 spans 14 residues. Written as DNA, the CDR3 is TGTGCCATCAGGCCGACAGAGCGGAGTGAAAAACTGTTTTTT. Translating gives CAIRPTERSEKLFF.

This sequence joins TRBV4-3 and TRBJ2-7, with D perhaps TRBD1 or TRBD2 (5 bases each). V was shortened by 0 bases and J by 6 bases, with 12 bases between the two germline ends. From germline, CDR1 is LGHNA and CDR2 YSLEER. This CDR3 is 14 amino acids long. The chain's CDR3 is CASSQDVQGVEQYF. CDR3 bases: TGCGCCAGCAGCCAAGATGTTCAGGGAGTCGAGCAGTACTTC.

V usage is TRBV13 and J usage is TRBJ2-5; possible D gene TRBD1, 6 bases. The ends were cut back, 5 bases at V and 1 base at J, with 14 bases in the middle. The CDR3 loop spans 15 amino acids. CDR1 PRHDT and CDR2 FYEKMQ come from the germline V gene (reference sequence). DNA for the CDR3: TGTGCCAGCAGCGCCCGGACAGAAACCCAAGAGACCCAGTACTTC. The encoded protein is CASSARTETQETQYF.

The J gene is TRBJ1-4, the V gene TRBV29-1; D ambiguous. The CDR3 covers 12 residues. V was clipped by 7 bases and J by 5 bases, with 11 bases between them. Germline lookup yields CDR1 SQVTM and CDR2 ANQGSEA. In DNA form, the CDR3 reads TGCAGCGGAGGGAATCCAAATGAAAAACTGTTTTTT. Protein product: CSGGNPNEKLFF.

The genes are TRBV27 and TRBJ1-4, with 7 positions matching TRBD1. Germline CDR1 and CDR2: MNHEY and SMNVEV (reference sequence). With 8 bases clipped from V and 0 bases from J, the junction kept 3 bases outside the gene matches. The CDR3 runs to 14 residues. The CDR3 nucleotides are TGTGCCAGCCGCGGGACAGCAACTAATGAAAAACTGTTTTTT. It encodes CASRGTATNEKLFF.

This CDR3 reads CASSHGGLIFTDTQYF. As DNA, the CDR3 is TGCGCCAGCAGCCACGGGGGCCTCATCTTCACAGATACGCAGTATTTT. The chain carries TRBV4-1 and TRBJ2-3; D may match TRBD1 or TRBD2 (6 bases each). The germline V gene has CDR1 MGHRA and CDR2 YSYEKL. The V end was cut by 3 bases, the J end by 2 bases, with 15 bases between. The CDR3 totals 16 residues.

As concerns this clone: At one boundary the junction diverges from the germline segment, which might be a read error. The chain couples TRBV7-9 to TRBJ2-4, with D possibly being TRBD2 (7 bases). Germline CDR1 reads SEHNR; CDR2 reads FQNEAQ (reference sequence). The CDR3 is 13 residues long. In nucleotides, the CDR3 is TGTGCCAGCAGCCTAGCGGAAACAGGGACTCAGTACTTC. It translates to CASSLAETGTQYF.

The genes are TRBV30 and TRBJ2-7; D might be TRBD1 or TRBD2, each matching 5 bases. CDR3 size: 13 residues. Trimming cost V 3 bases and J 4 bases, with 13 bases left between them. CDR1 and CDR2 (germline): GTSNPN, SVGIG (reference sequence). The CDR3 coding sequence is TGTGCCTGGAGCCGGGACGGGGTTTACGAGCAGTACTTC. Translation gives CAWSRDGVYEQYF.

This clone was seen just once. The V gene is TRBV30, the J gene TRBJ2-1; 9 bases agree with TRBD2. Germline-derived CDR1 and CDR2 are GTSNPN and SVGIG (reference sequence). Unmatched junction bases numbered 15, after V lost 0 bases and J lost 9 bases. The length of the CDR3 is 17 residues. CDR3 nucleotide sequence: TGTGCCTGGAGTGTACTTTCTGCGGGGGGGCCCTTCAGTGAGCAGTTCTTC. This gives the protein CAWSVLSAGGPFSEQFF.

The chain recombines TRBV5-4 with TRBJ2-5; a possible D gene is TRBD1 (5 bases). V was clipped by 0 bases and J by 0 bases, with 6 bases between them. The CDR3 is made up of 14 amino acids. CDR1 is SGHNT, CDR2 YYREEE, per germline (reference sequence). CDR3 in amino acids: CASSLDRYQETQYF. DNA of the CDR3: TGTGCCAGCAGCTTGGACAGGTACCAAGAGACCCAGTACTTC.

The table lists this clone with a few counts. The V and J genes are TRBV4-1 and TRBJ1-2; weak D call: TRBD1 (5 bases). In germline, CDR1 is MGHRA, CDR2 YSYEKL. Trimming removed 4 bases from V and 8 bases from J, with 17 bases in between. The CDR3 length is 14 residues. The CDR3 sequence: CASSPDEQGRGYTF. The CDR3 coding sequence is TGCGCCAGCAGCCCGGACGAGCAGGGTCGGGGCTACACCTTC.

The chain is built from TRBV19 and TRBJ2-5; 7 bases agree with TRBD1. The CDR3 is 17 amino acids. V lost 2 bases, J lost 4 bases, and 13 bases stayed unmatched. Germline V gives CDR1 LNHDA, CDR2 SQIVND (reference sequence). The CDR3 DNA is TGTGCCAGTAGTATAAAAAGTAAGACAGGGAGAAGAGAGACCCAGTACTTC. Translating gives CASSIKSKTGRRETQYF.

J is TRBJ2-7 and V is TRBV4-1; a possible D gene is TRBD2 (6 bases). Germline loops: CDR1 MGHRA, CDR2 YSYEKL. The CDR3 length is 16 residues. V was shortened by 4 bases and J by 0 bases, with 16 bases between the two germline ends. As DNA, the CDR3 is TGCGCCAGCAGCCGGAATTTAGCGGATTTCTCCTACGAGCAGTACTTC. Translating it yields CASSRNLADFSYEQYF.